This passage covers 32 T cell receptor beta chains from one sample sequenced in a study of blood T cell repertoires in COVID-19. The assay was immunoSEQ multiplex PCR, and TCRdb's table has in-frame clones only and misses some. The table shows 60,000 or so clones, with more than 60% occurring only once. The sample comprised peripheral blood. These receptors all stem from a human donor in a cohort sampled during active COVID-19.

The chain has TRBV7-9 and TRBJ2-7; possibly TRBD1 for D (6 bases). V lost 5 bases and J lost 2, with 13 bases in between. The CDR3 totals 14 residues. Germline V lookup: CDR1 SEHNR, CDR2 FQNEAQ (reference sequence). CDR3: CASSNRDMAYEQYF. CDR3 coding DNA: TGTGCCAGCAGCAACCGGGACATGGCCTACGAGCAGTACTTC.

The chain is built from TRBV6-6 and TRBJ2-1; 8 bases align to TRBD2. V was clipped by 0 bases and J by 9 bases; unmatched bases: 7. The germline CDR1 and CDR2 sequences are MNHNY and SVGAGI (reference sequence). The CDR3 is 15 amino acids. CDR3 sequence (DNA): TGTGCCAGCAGTTACTCGTCGGCGGGGGGTGGTGAGCAGTTCTTC. This encodes CASSYSSAGGGEQFF.

The CDR3 sequence: CASSSQGALEQYF. The CDR3 bases are TGTGCCAGCAGTTCACAGGGAGCTTTAGAGCAGTACTTC. The genes are TRBV2 and TRBJ2-7; TRBD1 is a possible D gene (6 bases). CDR1 and CDR2 from the germline V gene are SNHLY and FYNNEI. The CDR3 runs 13 residues. V was trimmed by 5 bases and J by 7 bases, leaving 15 bases between them.

The chain combines TRBV30 with TRBJ2-7; 12 bases match TRBD1. The V gene end was trimmed by 4 bases and the J gene end by 2 bases; junction bases not matched to a gene: 3. This CDR3 contains 14 residues. Germline CDR1 and CDR2: GTSNPN and SVGIG (reference sequence). CDR3 bases: TGTGCCTGGACAGGGGACAGGGGGCCCTACGAGCAGTACTTC. Translation: CAWTGDRGPYEQYF.

V usage is TRBV10-3 and J usage is TRBJ1-1; 7 positions agree with TRBD1. CDR1 is ENHRY and CDR2 is SYGVKD in the germline V gene. With 6 bases clipped from V and 4 bases from J, the junction kept 17 bases outside the gene matches. The CDR3 has 17 residues. CDR3 bases: TGTGCCATCAGCAATACAGGACAGGAGGAAGGTATCACTGAAGCTTTCTTT. It codes for CAISNTGQEEGITEAFF.

The rearrangement links TRBV7-2 to TRBJ2-5; weak D call: TRBD2 (6 bases). The CDR3 totals 16 residues. Germline V lookup: CDR1 SGHTA, CDR2 FQGNSA. Trimming took off 4 bases at V and 5 bases at J, with 20 bases between the two ends. CDR3 bases: TGTGCCAGCAGCTCTGGGACTGCTGTTTTGGTGGAGACCCAGTACTTC. Protein product: CASSSGTAVLVETQYF.

The chain carries TRBV27 and TRBJ2-7; tentative D call: TRBD1 (5 bases). Germline V gene data show CDR1 as MNHEY and CDR2 as SMNVEV (reference sequence). Trimming shortened V by 3 bases and J by 7 bases, and 13 bases separated the two germline ends. The CDR3 is 13 amino acids. CDR3 loop: CASSLSRAWEQYF. CDR3 sequence (DNA): TGTGCCAGCAGTTTGTCCAGGGCTTGGGAGCAGTACTTC.

The genes are TRBV7-9 and TRBJ2-1, with 7 bases fitting TRBD2. Germline V gives CDR1 SEHNR, CDR2 FQNEAQ (reference sequence). The V and J ends lost 5 bases and 9 bases, in that order; junction bases with no gene match: 7. The CDR3 is made up of 13 amino acids. CDR3 in amino acids: CASSAGLVSEQFF. CDR3 coding DNA: TGTGCCAGCAGCGCCGGACTAGTCAGTGAGCAGTTCTTC. The full variable domain, rest sourced from reference TRBV7-9 and TRBJ2-1, is DTGVSQNPRHKITKRGQNVTFRCDPISEHNRLYWYRQTLGQGPEFLTYFQNEAQLEKSRLLSDRFSAERPKGSFSTLEIQRTEQGDSAMYLCASSAGLVSEQFFGPGTRLTVL.

V and J are TRBV10-2 and TRBJ1-1, with 7 bases identical to TRBD1. Germline values: CDR1 WSHSY, CDR2 SAAADI. V trimming: 7 bases; J trimming: 1 base; junction bases outside the gene matches: 3. CDR3 size: 13 residues. The CDR3 DNA is TGCGCCAGCAAGGGACAGTCGAACACTGAAGCTTTCTTT. Translating it yields CASKGQSNTEAFF.

The sample holds a few counts of this clone. The rearrangement uses TRBV7-9 and TRBJ1-5, with 9 nucleotides matching TRBD1. This CDR3 is built from 16 residues. V was clipped by 1 base and J by 2 bases; unmatched bases: 3. Germline CDR1 reads SEHNR; CDR2 reads FQNEAQ (reference sequence). The CDR3 DNA is TGTGCCAGCAGCTTAGTACAGGGGGCTGGCAATCAGCCCCAGCATTTT. This translates into CASSLVQGAGNQPQHF.

J is TRBJ2-7 and V is TRBV28; a possible D gene is TRBD1 (5 bases). Looked up from germline, CDR1 is MDHEN and CDR2 is SYDVKM. The CDR3 extends over 12 amino acids. Deletions cut 5 bases from V and 4 bases from J, with 9 bases between. Here the CDR3 DNA reads TGTGCCAGCAGTGGACAAGTGTACGAGCAGTACTTC. Translated, it gives CASSGQVYEQYF.

The chain links TRBV6-5 to TRBJ1-2; 7 nucleotides align to TRBD1. Germline V lookup: CDR1 MNHEY, CDR2 SVGAGI. V gave up 2 bases and J gave up 4 bases; unmatched junction bases: 7. This CDR3 region has 15 residues. The CDR3 DNA follows: TGTGCCAGCAGTTACATGACAGGGTCGGGCTATGGCTACACCTTC. Amino acids: CASSYMTGSGYGYTF.

V gene TRBV27 combines with J gene TRBJ2-7; 7 nucleotides agree with TRBD2. Unmatched junction bases numbered 8, after V lost 6 bases and J lost 0 bases. CDR3 length: 15 residues. Germline CDR1 and CDR2: MNHEY and SMNVEV (reference sequence). The CDR3 loop reads CASSSLLALSYEQYF. The CDR3 nucleotides read TGTGCCAGCAGCTCCTTACTAGCGCTCTCCTACGAGCAGTACTTC.

The chain couples TRBV19 to TRBJ1-2; 10 bases map to TRBD1. Germline CDR1 is LNHDA and CDR2 is SQIVND (reference sequence). Trimming took 7 bases from V and 4 from J; bases not matched to a gene: 12. This CDR3 contains 16 residues. Here the CDR3 reads CASNPTGGPVGYGYTF. The CDR3 DNA is TGTGCCAGTAATCCGACAGGGGGCCCCGTTGGCTATGGCTACACCTTC.

The chain employs TRBV5-1 and TRBJ1-2, with D hard to call. The V gene's germline CDR1 is SGHRS and CDR2 YFSETQ. Trimming took off 6 bases at V and 2 bases at J, with 14 bases between the two ends. This CDR3 is 14 amino acids long. The CDR3 bases are TGCGCCAGCAATAAAGGGAGCCAAAACTATGGCTACACCTTC. Translating gives CASNKGSQNYGYTF.

The genes are TRBV9 and TRBJ1-1; perhaps TRBD1 as D (6 bases). Germline lookup yields CDR1 SGDLS and CDR2 YYNGEE. V was trimmed by 4 bases and J by 1 base, leaving 17 bases between them. The length of the CDR3 is 16 residues. In DNA, the CDR3 is TGTGCCAGCAGCCCTAGGGAGTTAGGGGGGAACACTGAAGCTTTCTTT. This codes for CASSPRELGGNTEAFF. Filled out from reference TRBV9 and TRBJ1-1, the complete variable domain reads DSGVTQTPKHLITATGQRVTLRCSPRSGDLSVYWYQQSLDQGLQFLIQYYNGEERAKGNILERFSAQQFPDLHSELNLSSLELGDSALYFCASSPRELGGNTEAFFGQGTRLTVV.

The rearrangement uses TRBV12-3 or TRBV12-4 and TRBJ2-7; D is possibly TRBD1 (5 bases). V lost 6 bases and J lost 3, with 9 bases in between. The CDR3 totals 12 residues. The CDR3 nucleotides read TGTGCCAGCAGCTACGACAGCTACGAGCAGTACTTC. Translating gives CASSYDSYEQYF.

The chain uses TRBV11-2 and TRBJ2-7; 8 nucleotides match TRBD1. CDR3 length: 14 amino acids. V lost 5 bases to trimming and J lost 3 bases; unmatched junction nucleotides: 6. Looked up from germline, CDR1 is SGHAT and CDR2 is FQNNGV. As DNA, the CDR3 is TGTGCCAGCAGCCAGGGACAGGCCTACTACGAGCAGTACTTC. Its protein is CASSQGQAYYEQYF.

The rearrangement uses TRBV6-5 and TRBJ1-1; TRBD1 matches 8 bases. Trimming removed 7 bases from V and 3 bases from J; junction bases left unmatched: 10. The length of the CDR3 is 15 residues. Germline V gene lookup returns CDR1 MNHEY and CDR2 SVGAGI. For the CDR3, the DNA is TGTGCCAGCAAGGGGACAGGCCGCCGCGACACTGAAGCTTTCTTT. Translation: CASKGTGRRDTEAFF.

This clone was detected only a few times. The chain couples TRBV6-1 to TRBJ1-4, with unresolved D. The CDR3 runs to 11 residues. Trimming cost V 1 base and J 11 bases, with 5 bases left between them. Looked up from germline, CDR1 is MNHNS and CDR2 is SASEGT. CDR3 residues: CASSEVRKLFF. CDR3 in DNA: TGTGCCAGCAGTGAAGTGCGGAAACTGTTTTTT.

This clone was seen once. The chain has TRBV5-5 and TRBJ1-5, with a weak D call TRBD1 (5 bases). The V gene's germline CDR1 is SGHKS and CDR2 YYEKEE (reference sequence). V was shortened by 0 bases and J by 3 bases, with 13 bases between the two germline ends. CDR3 size: 16 residues. This chain's CDR3 is CASSLDNRRTNQPQHF. CDR3 coding DNA: TGTGCCAGCAGCTTGGACAACAGGAGAACCAATCAGCCCCAGCATTTT.

This rearrangement joins TRBV27 to TRBJ2-1; 7 nucleotides match TRBD1. Germline V CDR1 and CDR2: MNHEY, SMNVEV (reference sequence). The CDR3 loop spans 16 amino acids. Trimming cost V 5 bases and J 6 bases; bases outside gene matches: 13. The CDR3 DNA sequence: TGTGCCAGCAGTCATTACCGACAGGGCGGAGCCAATGAGCAGTTCTTC. This gives the protein CASSHYRQGGANEQFF.

The V call is TRBV28, the J call TRBJ2-7; D remains unclear. The CDR3 length is 14 residues. Germline CDR1 is MDHEN and CDR2 is SYDVKM. V lost 3 bases and J lost 3, with 12 bases in between. CDR3 bases: TGTGCCAGCAGTTTTACGACAACGAGCTACGAGCAGTACTTC. The encoded protein is CASSFTTTSYEQYF.

Many counts were recorded for this clone. The chain employs TRBV5-5 and TRBJ2-7, with 12 bases fitting TRBD2. V was clipped by 3 bases and J by 7 bases; unmatched bases: 5. Germline V gene sequence: CDR1 SGHKS, CDR2 YYEKEE (reference sequence). This CDR3 has 14 residues. The CDR3 here is CASSWTSGTGEQYF. CDR3 sequence (DNA): TGTGCCAGCAGCTGGACTAGCGGGACCGGGGAGCAGTACTTC. Using reference TRBV5-5 and TRBJ2-7 for the parts outside the CDR3, the full variable domain is DAGVTQSPTHLIKTRGQQVTLRCSPISGHKSVSWYQQVLGQGPQFIFQYYEKEERGRGNFPDRFSARQFPNYSSELNVNALLLGDSALYLCASSWTSGTGEQYFGPGTRLTVT.

The genes are TRBV11-2 and TRBJ2-7, with 7 positions matching TRBD1. J was trimmed by 6 bases and V by 1 base; bases with no gene match: 6. This CDR3 is 14 amino acids long. CDR1 is SGHAT, CDR2 FQNNGV, per germline. Here the CDR3 reads CASSLGQGRSEQYF. CDR3 nucleotides: TGTGCCAGCAGCTTAGGACAGGGAAGAAGCGAGCAGTACTTC. Looking up the rest from reference TRBV11-2 and TRBJ2-7 gives the full variable domain: EAGVAQSPRYKIIEKRQSVAFWCNPISGHATLYWYQQILGQGPKLLIQFQNNGVVDDSQLPKDRFSAERLKGVDSTLKIQPAKLEDSAVYLCASSLGQGRSEQYFGPGTRLTVT.

V and J are TRBV6-5 and TRBJ2-5, with TRBD2 identical over 12 bases. Trimming took 7 bases from V and 1 from J; bases not matched to a gene: 4. CDR3 length equals 15 residues. Germline V gives CDR1 MNHEY, CDR2 SVGAGI. The CDR3 sequence: CASTASGGAQETQYF. DNA for the CDR3: TGTGCCAGCACGGCTAGCGGGGGGGCCCAAGAGACCCAGTACTTC.

The J gene is TRBJ2-2, the V gene TRBV6-5; TRBD1 agrees at 12 bases. V lost 6 bases to trimming and J lost 6 bases; unmatched junction nucleotides: 5. Germline V gene sequence: CDR1 MNHEY, CDR2 SVGAGI. CDR3 length: 15 residues. The CDR3 sequence: CASSKWDRGPGELFF. CDR3 nucleotide sequence: TGTGCCAGCAGCAAATGGGACAGGGGGCCCGGGGAGCTGTTTTTT.

This chain joins TRBV4-3 and TRBJ2-2; tentative D call: TRBD1 (5 bases). V was clipped by 1 base and J by 4 bases, with 7 bases between them. CDR3 size: 14 residues. CDR1 is LGHNA and CDR2 is YSLEER in the germline V gene. The CDR3 here is CASSQVRGTGELFF. Here the CDR3 DNA reads TGCGCCAGCAGCCAAGTAAGGGGCACCGGGGAGCTGTTTTTT.

The chain combines TRBV28 with TRBJ1-2; no reliable D call. The CDR3 runs 16 residues. Germline V gene lookup returns CDR1 MDHEN and CDR2 SYDVKM. Trimming stripped 2 bases from V and 0 bases from J, with 13 bases between. The CDR3, as DNA: TGTGCCAGCAGTTTAGGCGGAGGGTACCCTAACTATGGCTACACCTTC. Translating it yields CASSLGGGYPNYGYTF.

The rearrangement links TRBV6-2 or TRBV6-3 to TRBJ2-7; TRBD1 matches at 7 bases. CDR3 length: 16 residues. Unmatched junction bases numbered 9, after V lost 2 bases and J lost 2 bases. The germline V gene encodes CDR1 MNHEY and CDR2 SVGEGT. The CDR3 DNA follows: TGTGCCAGCAGTTACGCCCCAGGGACAGTTGCCTACGAGCAGTACTTC. Residues: CASSYAPGTVAYEQYF.

The table lists this clone with a few counts. This chain connects TRBV11-2 to TRBJ2-7; 8 nucleotides match TRBD2. This CDR3 spans 17 amino acids. Losses at the gene ends were 1 base for V and 6 bases for J; bases not matched to a gene: 14. CDR1 is SGHAT and CDR2 is FQNNGV in the germline V gene. CDR3 sequence (DNA): TGTGCCAGCAGCTTAGGCGGGGGGCGGTCGGGATATTCCGAGCAGTACTTC. Amino acid sequence: CASSLGGGRSGYSEQYF. Supplemented by reference TRBV11-2 and TRBJ2-7, the full variable domain reads EAGVAQSPRYKIIEKRQSVAFWCNPISGHATLYWYQQILGQGPKLLIQFQNNGVVDDSQLPKDRFSAERLKGVDSTLKIQPAKLEDSAVYLCASSLGGGRSGYSEQYFGPGTRLTVT.

This clone was counted once. In DNA form, the CDR3 reads TGCGCCAGCAGCCAAGGACAGATTCTCGATGGCTACACCTTC. Translated, it gives CASSQGQILDGYTF. The chain employs TRBV4-1 and TRBJ1-2; TRBD1 is a possible D gene (5 bases). The CDR3 spans 14 residues. Trimming took 1 base from V and 6 from J, leaving 12 bases between them. CDR1 MGHRA and CDR2 YSYEKL come from the germline V gene.